One sample yielded the 32 T cell receptor delta chains listed below, sequenced in a study of γδ T cells in repeated Plasmodium falciparum infection. TCRdb reanalyzed the multiplex PCR reads using CATT. The sample has 75,000 to 95,000 delta-chain clones; 0.85% to 1% are singletons. Vgamma9/Vdelta2+ and Vdelta2-negative gammadelta T cells were flow-sorted from PBMC for bulk sequencing. The sample consisted of gamma-delta T cells from blood. The receptors were gathered from a pool of human donors (malaria-infected and uninfected, not separated).

This clone was counted at least ten times. This sequence joins TRDV1 and TRDJ4, with TRDD3 identical over 8 bases. TCRdb leaves out the J gene; it was filled in here by matching the DNA to germline. The CDR3 extends over 17 amino acids. The germline V gene has CDR1 TSWWSYY and CDR2 QGS. Germline trimming cut 3 bases from V and 0 bases from J; bases unmatched to any gene: 12. CDR3 loop: CALGDRFLGDGTRPLIF. Here the CDR3 DNA reads TGTGCTCTTGGGGACCGGTTCTTGGGGGATGGGACCAGACCCCTGATCTTT.

As for this clone: TCRdb has a much larger clone's protein, which differs at residue 3 from the translation of this DNA, likely because of a read error; what is shown is the protein translated from the DNA. The chain recombines TRDV2 with TRDJ3, with 10 bases aligning to TRDD3. The J gene was missing in TCRdb and was found by matching the end of the DNA to germline. CDR3 length: 21 residues. Germline V lookup: CDR1 GEAIGNYY, CDR2 EKD. The DNA of the CDR3 is TGTGCCCGTGACTCGTCCTGTACTGGGGGATTGGTCTCCTGGGACACCCGACAGATGTTTTTC. Its protein is CARDSSCTGGLVSWDTRQMFF.

Only a few counts were recorded for this clone. The amino acid sequence in TCRdb belongs to a much larger clone and departs from this DNA's translation at residue 8, likely a sequencing read error; the sequence shown is translated from the DNA. V is TRDV2 and J is TRDJ1; 8 positions agree with TRDD3. Germline CDR1 and CDR2: GEAIGNYY and EKD. Losses at the gene ends were 1 base for V and 5 bases for J; bases not matched to a gene: 17. The CDR3 totals 18 residues. CDR3: CACDTVFEGYARSDKLIF. DNA for the CDR3: TGTGCCTGTGACACGGTATTTGAGGGATACGCTCGGAGTGATAAACTCATCTTT.

This clone occurred a few times. The TCRdb record carries a much larger clone's protein, which differs from this DNA's translation at residue 13; a read error is the likely cause, and the protein listed here is the DNA translation. This chain connects TRDV1 to TRDJ1, with D unresolved. In germline, CDR1 is TSWWSYY, CDR2 QGS. The germline V and J ends were trimmed by 0 bases and 4 bases, with 24 bases remaining between them. This CDR3 spans 19 amino acids. CDR3 sequence (DNA): TGTGCTCTTGGGGAACTCTCCGGGACAACTTACGCACTCCTCGATAAACTCATCTTT. This translates into CALGELSGTTYALLDKLIF.

Concerning this clone: Only one base separates this from a far larger clonotype, so it likely reflects a read error. Other DNA sequences in this specimen translate into the identical CDR3. This chain links TRDV1 with TRDJ1, with D unresolved. The CDR3 is 20 residues long. Deletions cut 5 bases from V and 4 bases from J, with 32 bases between. CDR1 is TSWWSYY and CDR2 is QGS in the germline V gene. DNA of the CDR3: TGTGCTCTTGGGTCCCGGCCCCGCAAAATCAACACTCGATCTCTCGATAAACTCATCTTT. It encodes CALGSRPRKINTRSLDKLIF.

This clone came up a few times. One base separates it from a far larger clone, so it is likely a read error. Within the sample, other DNA sequences also encode this same CDR3. The J gene has no call, while the V gene is TRDV2; the D call TRDD3 from the table was never checked on the DNA. Germline V gene lookup returns CDR1 GEAIGNYY and CDR2 EKD. CDR3 size: 19 residues. The CDR3 nucleotides read TGTGCCTGTGATGCCCTGCAGGATGGGTTTGGAAGTAACACCGATAAGCTCATCTTT. It translates to CACDALQDGFGSNTDKLIF.

A remark on this clone: The amino acid sequence in TCRdb belongs to a much larger clone and departs from this DNA's translation at residue 16, likely a sequencing read error; the sequence shown is translated from the DNA. The chain combines TRDV1 with TRDJ1; the D gene is possibly TRDD3 (6 bases). TCRdb is silent on the J gene; assignment here came from matching the DNA to germline. Germline V lookup: CDR1 TSWWSYY, CDR2 QGS. The length of the CDR3 is 20 residues. CDR3 loop: CALGEIKGYHRGPYTNKLIF. In DNA, the CDR3 is TGTGCTCTTGGGGAAATTAAAGGATACCACAGGGGACCCTACACCAATAAACTCATCTTT.

In its sample, this clone was seen a few times. A read error likely explains this, since a far larger clone differs by one base. Different DNA sequences within this sample yield the same CDR3. CDR3 coding DNA: TGTGCTCTTGTACCAGCGCACGCTGGCGGGGGGTCTTACACCGACAAACTCATCTTT. Protein sequence: CALVPAHAGGGSYTDKLIF. V gene TRDV1 combines with J gene TRDJ1; D perhaps matches TRDD3 (5 bases). The J gene was missing in TCRdb and was found by matching the end of the DNA to germline. This CDR3 has 19 residues. The germline gives CDR1 TSWWSYY, CDR2 QGS.

As concerns this clone: This DNA's translation differs at residue 4 from TCRdb's protein, which comes from a much larger clone; a read error is likely, and the protein shown is translated from the DNA. The chain uses TRDV2 and TRDJ2; 13 bases align to TRDD3. TCRdb offers no J gene call, so here the DNA was matched to germline to obtain one. The CDR3 is 23 residues long. After removal of 5 bases from V and 6 bases from J, the junction contained 29 bases not matched to a gene. Germline V gene lookup returns CDR1 GEAIGNYY and CDR2 EKD. Here the CDR3 reads CACGRLLGDTPHGKPVGAAQLFF. CDR3 coding DNA: TGTGCCTGTGGCCGCCTACTGGGGGATACGCCCCACGGTAAACCGGTCGGCGCAGCACAACTCTTCTTT.

This clone was detected many times. Other nucleotide sequences from this sample produce the same CDR3. The chain is built from TRDV2 and TRDJ1, with D perhaps TRDD3 (6 bases). TCRdb records no J gene; here it was assigned by comparing the DNA to germline. This CDR3 contains 22 residues. Looked up from germline, CDR1 is GEAIGNYY and CDR2 is EKD. The V end was cut by 2 bases, the J end by 0 bases, with 33 bases between. This CDR3 is CACDSLSGGPGVNRAYTDKLIF. In DNA, the CDR3 is TGTGCCTGTGACAGTCTCTCCGGAGGGCCTGGGGTAAACCGGGCGTACACCGATAAACTCATCTTT.

Comment on this clone: A single base is all that separates this from a far larger clone, so a read error is likely. Within the sample, other DNA sequences also encode this same CDR3. The genes are TRDV1 and TRDJ1; tentative D call: TRDD2 (5 bases). The CDR3 loop spans 21 amino acids. In germline, CDR1 is TSWWSYY, CDR2 QGS. Trimming took 0 bases from V and 0 from J, leaving 26 bases between them. Here the CDR3 reads CALGELLFAYVVPQYTDKLIF. The CDR3 coding sequence is TGTGCTCTTGGGGAACTGCTATTCGCCTACGTTGTTCCGCAGTACACCGATAAACTCATCTTT.

This clone came up many times. This sequence is one base from a far larger clone and is likely a read error. This specimen includes other DNA sequences encoding the same CDR3. The V gene is TRDV2, the J gene TRDJ1, with no clear D. Assignment of the J gene here rests on matching the DNA to germline, because TCRdb gives none. This CDR3 spans 14 amino acids. Germline-derived CDR1 and CDR2 are GEAIGNYY and EKD. The CDR3, as DNA: TGCGCCTGTGACACCGTTTTGTACACCGATAAACTCATCTTT. Protein: CACDTVLYTDKLIF.

Concerning this clone: The amino acid sequence in TCRdb belongs to a much larger clone and departs from this DNA's translation at residue 7, likely a sequencing read error; the sequence shown is translated from the DNA. The chain uses TRDV2 and TRDJ1; TRDD3 might be the D (5 bases). Because TCRdb records no J gene, it was assigned here through a match of the DNA to germline. This CDR3 region has 18 residues. The germline V gene encodes CDR1 GEAIGNYY and CDR2 EKD. V lost 0 bases and J lost 0, with 19 bases in between. The CDR3 nucleotides are TGTGCCTGTGACACCCTGGAGATTTCTGTGGGGTACACCGATAAACTCATCTTT. Translated: CACDTLEISVGYTDKLIF.

This clone was detected ten times or more. A much larger clonotype is one base distant, so this may be a read error. This CDR3 is also generated by other DNA sequences in the sample. The chain recombines TRDV1 with TRDJ1, with 8 bases aligning to TRDD3. The CDR3 runs to 18 residues. CDR1 is TSWWSYY, CDR2 QGS, per germline. CDR3 nucleotides: TGTGCTCTTGGGGAAAAGGAGGTAGGGATACGAAGGACCGATAAGCTCATCTTT. Its protein product is CALGEKEVGIRRTDKLIF.

This clone is medium-sized (0.01 to 0.1%) in the sample. The rearrangement joins TRDV1 to TRDJ1, with TRDD3 matching over 9 bases. This CDR3 spans 19 amino acids. Germline CDR1 reads TSWWSYY; CDR2 reads QGS. The trim removed 2 bases at V and 0 bases at J, leaving 13 bases unmatched. The CDR3 DNA follows: TGTGCTCTTGGGGAAAAGGCGATACTGGGGGAGATATACACCGATAAACTCATCTTT. It encodes CALGEKAILGEIYTDKLIF.

As regards this clone: The TCRdb protein, from a much larger clone, departs from this DNA's translation at residue 13, likely by read error; the protein shown derives from the DNA. J is TRDJ1 and V is TRDV1, with 13 bases fitting TRDD3. CDR3 length equals 19 residues. Germline CDR1 TSWWSYY, CDR2 QGS. V lost 3 bases to trimming and J lost 1 base; unmatched junction nucleotides: 11. CDR3 loop: CALGEHTGGYAWCTDKLIF. The CDR3 DNA reads TGTGCTCTTGGGGAGCATACTGGGGGATACGCTTGGTGCACCGATAAACTCATCTTT.

This clone was counted a few times. This DNA's translation differs at residue 11 from TCRdb's protein, which comes from a much larger clone; a read error is likely, and the protein shown is translated from the DNA. This chain uses TRDV1 with TRDJ1; possibly TRDD3 for D (5 bases). The J gene is absent in TCRdb and was assigned here via DNA matching to germline. The CDR3 extends over 18 amino acids. CDR1 TSWWSYY and CDR2 QGS come from the germline V gene. Trimming pared 3 bases from V and 0 bases from J, leaving 20 bases between. The CDR3 coding sequence is TGTGCTCTTGGGGATCTTAACTGGCCTCACGAGTACACCGATAAACTCATCTTT. Translated: CALGDLNWPHEYTDKLIF.

This clone has only a few counts. TCRdb records a much larger clone's protein for this DNA, with a difference at residue 14 that likely arises from a read error; the protein given is the translation of the DNA. V is TRDV2 and J is TRDJ1; 12 nucleotides align to TRDD3. TCRdb leaves out the J gene; it was filled in here by matching the DNA to germline. Trimming removed 0 bases from V and 4 bases from J; junction bases left unmatched: 14. The CDR3 consists of 19 residues. Germline V lookup: CDR1 GEAIGNYY, CDR2 EKD. The CDR3, as DNA: TGTGCCTGTGACACCACTCCCGTACTGGGGGATACTGCCATCGATAAACTCATCTTT. It encodes CACDTTPVLGDTAIDKLIF.

A word on this clone: Only one base separates this from a far larger clonotype, so it likely reflects a read error. This specimen includes other DNA sequences encoding the same CDR3. This chain uses TRDV2 with TRDJ1, with 7 bases matching TRDD3. In germline, CDR1 is GEAIGNYY, CDR2 EKD. Trimming took 0 bases from V and 8 from J; bases not matched to a gene: 11. The CDR3 consists of 15 residues. CDR3 DNA: TGTGCCTGTGACACCGTCGGGGATAAAAGCGACAAACTCATCTTT. Its translation is CACDTVGDKSDKLIF.

This clone was seen only a few times. The protein TCRdb gives is from a much larger clone and does not agree with this DNA's translation at residue 3, likely a read error; the protein shown here comes from the DNA. J is TRDJ1 and V is TRDV1; 10 nucleotides align to TRDD3. Germline lookup yields CDR1 TSWWSYY and CDR2 QGS. The CDR3 is 24 residues long. The chain's CDR3 is CAPGELTYTFTGGCMGLTTDKLIF. DNA for the CDR3: TGTGCTCCTGGGGAACTCACATACACCTTTACTGGGGGATGTATGGGGTTAACCACCGATAAACTCATCTTT.

This clone has only a few counts. The protein given by TCRdb reflects a much larger clone and differs at residue 20 from this DNA's translation, likely from a read error; the protein shown is the DNA's translation. This chain uses TRDV1 with TRDJ1, with 13 bases matching TRDD3. The CDR3 is 22 residues long. Germline values: CDR1 TSWWSYY, CDR2 QGS. The chain's CDR3 is CALGATPFLLLGDTGYTDKPIF. DNA of the CDR3: TGTGCTCTTGGGGCAACTCCCTTCCTACTACTGGGGGATACGGGGTACACCGATAAACCCATCTTT.

This clone was detected many times. This probably arose from a read error, given a far larger clone one base away. Other nucleotide sequences in the sample specify the same CDR3. This chain links TRDV1 with TRDJ1; D is uncertain. This CDR3 contains 13 residues. V was cut by 0 bases and J by 8 bases, with 10 bases left in between. Per the germline V gene, CDR1 is TSWWSYY and CDR2 is QGS. The CDR3: CALGELLSQKLIF. In DNA form, the CDR3 reads TGTGCTCTTGGGGAACTCTTGTCCCAAAAACTCATCTTT.

With respect to this clone: The TCRdb record carries a much larger clone's protein, which differs from this DNA's translation at residue 10; a read error is the likely cause, and the protein listed here is the DNA translation. The CDR3 region is CALGEAFFLGGRGGKLIF. The CDR3 region has the DNA TGTGCTCTTGGGGAAGCCTTCTTCCTCGGCGGGAGAGGGGGTAAACTCATCTTT. The chain carries TRDV1 and TRDJ1, with D possibly matching TRDD2 (6 bases). V dropped 2 bases and J dropped 7 bases, with 26 bases sitting between them. Per the germline V gene, CDR1 is TSWWSYY and CDR2 is QGS. The CDR3 spans 18 residues.

This clone came up many times. The chain joins TRDV1 to TRDJ1; TRDD3 matches at 10 bases. Trimming took 0 bases from V and 1 from J; bases not matched to a gene: 14. The germline gives CDR1 TSWWSYY, CDR2 QGS. CDR3 length: 20 amino acids. The CDR3 protein is CALGELDSSHDWGITDKLIF. Here the CDR3 DNA reads TGTGCTCTTGGGGAACTTGACTCCTCCCACGACTGGGGGATCACCGATAAACTCATCTTT.

This clone appeared many times. The CDR3 DNA reads as TGTGCTCTTGGGGTCTTCGGGGCCTTCTTTCGACACCTGGGGGACACCGATAAACTCATCTTT. Its translation: CALGVFGAFFRHLGDTDKLIF. The V call is TRDV1, the J call TRDJ1; 7 bases are shared with TRDD3. The V gene's germline CDR1 is TSWWSYY and CDR2 QGS. With V trimmed by 4 bases and J by 0 bases, 23 bases remained unmatched. The length of the CDR3 is 21 residues.

Remarks on this clone: For this DNA, TCRdb reports the protein of a much larger clone, which diverges at residue 6, most likely from a read error; the protein presented here is translated directly from the DNA. This sequence joins TRDV2 and TRDJ1, with D tentatively TRDD3 (5 bases). Here the J gene came from matching the DNA to germline, since TCRdb omits it. The CDR3 loop spans 16 amino acids. Germline V CDR1 and CDR2: GEAIGNYY, EKD. The V and J ends lost 6 bases and 0 bases respectively, with 19 bases between them. The DNA of the CDR3 is TGTGCCTGTAACCCTCCGGGGGCCGGGTACACCGATAAACTCATCTTT. This codes for CACNPPGAGYTDKLIF.

This clone is medium-sized in the sample. The sample contains more than one DNA sequence encoding this CDR3. The gene calls are TRDV2 and TRDJ1; maybe TRDD3 (5 bases). V lost 3 bases to trimming and J lost 1 base, with 17 bases between them. CDR1 is GEAIGNYY and CDR2 is EKD in the germline V gene. CDR3 size: 16 residues. The CDR3 DNA reads as TGTGCCTGTGACCCCGCTTGGGATGCAGGCACCGATAAACTCATCTTT. Translating it yields CACDPAWDAGTDKLIF.

This clone was detected only a few times. This likely reflects a read error, since a far larger clone is one base away. Additional DNA sequences in this sample encode the identical CDR3. The chain has TRDV1 and TRDJ3, with TRDD3 identical over 12 bases. Because TCRdb records no J gene, it was assigned here through a match of the DNA to germline. The CDR3 is made up of 26 amino acids. With 3 bases clipped from V and 3 bases from J, the junction kept 27 bases outside the gene matches. Germline V gene data show CDR1 as TSWWSYY and CDR2 as QGS. CDR3 region: CALGEWHTPYWGIPGLGIWDTRQMFF. The CDR3 DNA follows: TGTGCTCTTGGGGAGTGGCATACCCCATACTGGGGGATACCCGGTTTGGGGATCTGGGACACCCGACAGATGTTTTTC.

This clone appeared a few times. This DNA's translation and the protein TCRdb lists, from a much larger clone, do not match at residue 16, likely due to a read error; the protein shown is translated from the DNA. The V and J genes are TRDV1 and TRDJ1, with TRDD3 matching over 11 bases. Germline values: CDR1 TSWWSYY, CDR2 QGS. The CDR3 loop spans 20 amino acids. This CDR3 reads CALGPIYWGISHPYTNKLIF. CDR3 in DNA: TGTGCTCTTGGGCCGATTTACTGGGGGATATCCCACCCGTACACCAATAAACTCATCTTT.

The V gene is TRDV1, the J gene TRDJ1, with D possibly matching TRDD3 (6 bases). The J gene is not listed in TCRdb, so it was assigned here from a DNA match to germline. Germline V lookup: CDR1 TSWWSYY, CDR2 QGS. The germline V and J ends were trimmed by 0 bases and 1 base, with 24 bases remaining between them. This CDR3 has 20 amino acids. Here the CDR3 DNA reads TGTGCTCTTGGGGAACTAATCGGGATTCATGGGGATCCATTCACCGATAAACTCATCTTT. Translated, it gives CALGELIGIHGDPFTDKLIF.

This clone was recorded a few times. The likely explanation is a read error, given a far larger clone one base away. The same CDR3 also results from other DNA sequences found in this sample. The chain couples TRDV2 to TRDJ3, with a weak D call TRDD3 (5 bases). The CDR3 loop spans 18 amino acids. V was pared by 4 bases and J by 0 bases, with 15 bases between. From germline, CDR1 is GEAIGNYY and CDR2 EKD. The CDR3 is CACEKLGADSWDTRQMFF. The CDR3, as DNA: TGTGCCTGTGAGAAGCTGGGAGCTGACTCCTGGGACACCCGACAGATGTTTTTC.

Ten or more counts support this clone. Other DNA sequences in this sample translate to the same CDR3. The chain uses TRDV1 and TRDJ1; D is perhaps TRDD2 (5 bases). Germline V gene data show CDR1 as TSWWSYY and CDR2 as QGS. The length of the CDR3 is 19 residues. V was pared by 2 bases and J by 0 bases, with 22 bases between. CDR3 coding DNA: TGTGCTCTTGGGGAAGGAGGAGGGGCCTACAACCCGTACACCGATAAACTCATCTTT. It is translated as CALGEGGGAYNPYTDKLIF.